A selection of T cell receptor beta chains follows, all from one sample in a study of CD8 T cells in Susac syndrome. From the immunoSEQ multiplex PCR reads, TCRdb called clonotypes with MiXCR, one entry per CDR3 protein. The sample has about 300,000 distinct CDR3 sequences, around nine tenths seen once. Sequencing used CD8+ T cells from PBMCs. Receptors originate from a human donor with multiple sclerosis. Both conserved end residues are part of each CDR3. The D gene is left open where the match is weak. Some rows mark clone size as missing; the rest say once, few, many or name a class of expanded clone.

cdr3_nt,cdr3_aa,j_call,clone_size,v_call,d_call
TGTGCCGGTCAGGCAGCAGGGGGCCCCTACAATGAGCAGTTCTTC,CAGQAAGGPYNEQFF,TRBJ2-1,NA,TRBV5-4,TRBD1
TGTGCCAGCAGCCCCGCCGCGGGGGGACTGAACACTGAAGCTTTCTTT,CASSPAAGGLNTEAFF,TRBJ1-1,NA,TRBV9,NA
TGCAGCGTTGAAAACCTTCCCTACGAGCAGTACTTC,CSVENLPYEQYF,TRBJ2-7,NA,TRBV29-1,NA
TGTGCCAGCAGTTTAGCCTCGGACAGAATACACTTGTACGAGCAGTACTTC,CASSLASDRIHLYEQYF,TRBJ2-7,NA,TRBV27,NA
TGTGCCAGCAGCCCTAGAGACGGGACAGGTTACCATTCTAATCAGCCCCAGCATTTT,CASSPRDGTGYHSNQPQHF,TRBJ1-5,NA,TRBV7-3,TRBD1
TGTGCCATCAGTGGTGGGGAAACCTACAATGAGCAGTTCTTC,CAISGGETYNEQFF,TRBJ2-1,NA,TRBV10-3,NA
TGTGCCAGTAGTATAGATCCACAGGGAACTGAAGCTTTCTTT,CASSIDPQGTEAFF,TRBJ1-1,once,TRBV19,NA
TGTGCCAGCAGTTTCGGAACAGGGGCTGGTCAGCCCCAGCATTTT,CASSFGTGAGQPQHF,TRBJ1-5,NA,TRBV28,TRBD1
TGTGCCAGCAGCACGCCCCGAGGGACAGGGGGCGAAGAGACCCAGTACTTC,CASSTPRGTGGEETQYF,TRBJ2-5,NA,TRBV7-9,TRBD1
TGTGCCAGCAGTCCCCGACAGGGGGCTGGTGGCGGGGAGCTGTTTTTT,CASSPRQGAGGGELFF,TRBJ2-2,NA,TRBV27,TRBD1
TGCAGTGCTAGACAGGTTGCGGATGAGCAGTTCTTC,CSARQVADEQFF,TRBJ2-1,NA,TRBV20-1,NA
TGTGCCAGTAGTTTCGGCCAGGGGGCGAGGACTGAAGCTTTCTTT,CASSFGQGARTEAFF,TRBJ1-1,NA,TRBV19,TRBD1
TGCAGTGCTAGATCTGGGGGTGATGTCTACAATGAGCAGTTCTTC,CSARSGGDVYNEQFF,TRBJ2-1,NA,TRBV20-1,NA
TGTGCCAGAACAGGGGATTCTGGGGCCAACGTCCTGACTTTC,CARTGDSGANVLTF,TRBJ2-6,NA,TRBV2,TRBD1
TGTGCCTACGGGCTTGAGAACACCGGGGAGCTGTTTTTT,CAYGLENTGELFF,TRBJ2-2,NA,TRBV13,NA
TGTGCCAGCAGACCTCCCCTTCGCCGGACTAGCGAAGAGACCCAGTGCTTC,CASRPPLRRTSEETQCF,TRBJ2-5,NA,TRBV5-6,TRBD2
TGTGCCAGCAGCTGGACTAGCAACTACGAGACCCAGTACTTC,CASSWTSNYETQYF,TRBJ2-5,NA,TRBV7-9,TRBD2
TGTGCCAGTAGTATAATGACAGATAGCAATCAGCCCCAGCATTTT,CASSIMTDSNQPQHF,TRBJ1-5,NA,TRBV19,NA
TGTGCCAGCAGTTACCCCCGGGTTGCGAGGGCGCCAACCTACGAGCAGTACTTC,CASSYPRVARAPTYEQYF,TRBJ2-7,NA,TRBV28,NA
TGTGCCAGCATTTTACCCCGGACTAGCGGGGGGGACGGGAATGAGCAGTTCTTC,CASILPRTSGGDGNEQFF,TRBJ2-1,NA,TRBV27,TRBD2
TGTGCCAGCAGCTTAGGGGGCCGGGACGAGCAGTACTTC,CASSLGGRDEQYF,TRBJ2-7,NA,TRBV7-9,NA
TGTGCCAGCAGCACGCTGACAGGGGCGGACCAAGATACGCAGTATTTT,CASSTLTGADQDTQYF,TRBJ2-3,NA,TRBV7-9,TRBD1
TGTGCCAGTAGTAATGGACAGCGAGCTATGAACACTGAAGCTTTCTTT,CASSNGQRAMNTEAFF,TRBJ1-1,once,TRBV19,NA
TGTGCCAGCAGTTACTCGGAGGGTTCCTATGGCTACACCTTC,CASSYSEGSYGYTF,TRBJ1-2,NA,TRBV6-2/TRBV6-3,NA